This T cell receptor (beta chain) was sequenced in a study of blood T cell repertoires in COVID-19. Study overall: The United States, Italy and Spain provided the acute and convalescent COVID-19 samples.

This CDR3 has 13 amino acids. Germline assignment: CDR1 ENHRY and CDR2 SYGVKD. The V and J ends lost 3 bases and 5 bases respectively, with 10 bases between them. Original methodology: Researchers report that nucleated cell counts were estimated from reference gene primer amplification. The protocol was immunoSEQ multiplex PCR, while the TCRdb copy is restricted to in-frame clones and leaves out a portion. V and J calls and clone size are as listed in that table; D and trimming were resolved from the DNA. The sample shows roughly 49,000 clones, 65% to 85% of them seen only once. The specimen sequenced was peripheral blood. The receptor comes from a man in his forties with acute or convalescent COVID-19. V is TRBV10-3 and J is TRBJ1-2, with D uncertain. This CDR3 is CAISDTAAYGYTF. CDR3 sequence (DNA): TGTGCCATCAGTGACACAGCCGCTTATGGCTACACCTTC.